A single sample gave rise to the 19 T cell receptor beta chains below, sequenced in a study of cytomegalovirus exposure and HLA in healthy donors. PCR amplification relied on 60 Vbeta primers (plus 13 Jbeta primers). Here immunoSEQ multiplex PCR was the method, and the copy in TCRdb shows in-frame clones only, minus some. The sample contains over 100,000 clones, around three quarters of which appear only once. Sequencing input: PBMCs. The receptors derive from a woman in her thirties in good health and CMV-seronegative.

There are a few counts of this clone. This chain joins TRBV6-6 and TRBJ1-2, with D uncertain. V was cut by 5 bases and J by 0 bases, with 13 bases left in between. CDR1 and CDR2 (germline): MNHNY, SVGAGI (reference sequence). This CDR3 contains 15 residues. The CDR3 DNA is TGTGCCAGCAGTGCTACAGTTTACCCTAACTATGGCTACACCTTC. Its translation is CASSATVYPNYGYTF.

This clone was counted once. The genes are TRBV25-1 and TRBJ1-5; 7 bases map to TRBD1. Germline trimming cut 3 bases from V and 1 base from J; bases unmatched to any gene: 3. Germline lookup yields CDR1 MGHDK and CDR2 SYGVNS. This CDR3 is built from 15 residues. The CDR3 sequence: CASSEATGSNQPQHF. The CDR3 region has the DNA TGTGCCAGCAGTGAGGCGACAGGGAGCAATCAGCCCCAGCATTTT.

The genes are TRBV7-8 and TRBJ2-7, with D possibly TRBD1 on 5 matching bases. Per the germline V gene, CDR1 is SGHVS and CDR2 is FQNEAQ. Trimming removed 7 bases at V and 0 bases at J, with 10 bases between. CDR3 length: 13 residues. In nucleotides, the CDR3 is TGTGCCAGCAACCCCGACAGCTCCTACGAGCAGTACTTC. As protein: CASNPDSSYEQYF.

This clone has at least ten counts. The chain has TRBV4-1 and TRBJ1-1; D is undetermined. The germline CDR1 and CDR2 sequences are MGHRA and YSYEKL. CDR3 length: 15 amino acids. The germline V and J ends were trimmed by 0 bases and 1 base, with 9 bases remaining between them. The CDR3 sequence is CASSQDSRRNTEAFF. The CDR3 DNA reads TGCGCCAGCAGCCAAGACAGTCGCAGGAACACTGAAGCTTTCTTT.

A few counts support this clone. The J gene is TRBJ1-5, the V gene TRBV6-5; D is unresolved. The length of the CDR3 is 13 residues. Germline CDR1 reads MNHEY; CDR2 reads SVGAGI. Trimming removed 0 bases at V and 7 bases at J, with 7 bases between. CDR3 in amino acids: CASSYSSGQPQHF. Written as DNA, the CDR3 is TGTGCCAGCAGTTACTCGTCGGGGCAGCCCCAGCATTTT.

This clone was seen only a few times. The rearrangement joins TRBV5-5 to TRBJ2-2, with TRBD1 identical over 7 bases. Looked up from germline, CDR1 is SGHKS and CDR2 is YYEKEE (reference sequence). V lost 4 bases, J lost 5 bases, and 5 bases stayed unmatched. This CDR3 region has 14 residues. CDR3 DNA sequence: TGTGCCAGCAGCCCCGGGACAGCTACCGGGGAGCTGTTTTTT. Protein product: CASSPGTATGELFF. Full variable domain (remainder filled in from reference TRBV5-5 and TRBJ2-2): DAGVTQSPTHLIKTRGQQVTLRCSPISGHKSVSWYQQVLGQGPQFIFQYYEKEERGRGNFPDRFSARQFPNYSSELNVNALLLGDSALYLCASSPGTATGELFFGEGSRLTVL.

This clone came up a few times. The CDR3 reads CASQGQINTQYF. CDR3 DNA sequence: TGTGCCTCCCAGGGGCAGATTAATACGCAGTATTTT. The rearrangement joins TRBV7-9 to TRBJ2-3, with D maybe TRBD1 (6 bases). CDR3 length: 12 amino acids. V dropped 11 bases and J dropped 7 bases, with 16 bases sitting between them. CDR1 is SEHNR and CDR2 is FQNEAQ in the germline V gene (reference sequence). The whole variable domain, remainder taken from reference TRBV7-9 and TRBJ2-3, is DTGVSQNPRHKITKRGQNVTFRCDPISEHNRLYWYRQTLGQGPEFLTYFQNEAQLEKSRLLSDRFSAERPKGSFSTLEIQRTEQGDSAMYLCASQGQINTQYFGPGTRLTVL.

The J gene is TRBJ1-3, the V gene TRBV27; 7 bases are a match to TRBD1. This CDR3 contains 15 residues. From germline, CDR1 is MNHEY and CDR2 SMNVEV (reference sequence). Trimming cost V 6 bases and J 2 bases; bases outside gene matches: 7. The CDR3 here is CASSYTGVAGNTIYF. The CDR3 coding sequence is TGTGCCAGCAGCTATACAGGGGTAGCTGGAAACACCATATATTTT.

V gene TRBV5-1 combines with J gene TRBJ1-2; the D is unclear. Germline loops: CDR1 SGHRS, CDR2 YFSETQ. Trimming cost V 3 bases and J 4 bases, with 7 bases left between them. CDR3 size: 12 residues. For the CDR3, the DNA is TGCGCCAGCAGCTCTGCGGGCTATGGCTACACCTTC. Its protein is CASSSAGYGYTF.

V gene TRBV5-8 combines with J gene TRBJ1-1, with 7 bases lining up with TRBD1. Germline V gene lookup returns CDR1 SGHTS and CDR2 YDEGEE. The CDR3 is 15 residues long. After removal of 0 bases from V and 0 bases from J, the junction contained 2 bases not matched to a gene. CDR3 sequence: CASSLAGGLNTEAFF. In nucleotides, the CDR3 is TGTGCCAGCAGCTTGGCAGGGGGATTGAACACTGAAGCTTTCTTT.

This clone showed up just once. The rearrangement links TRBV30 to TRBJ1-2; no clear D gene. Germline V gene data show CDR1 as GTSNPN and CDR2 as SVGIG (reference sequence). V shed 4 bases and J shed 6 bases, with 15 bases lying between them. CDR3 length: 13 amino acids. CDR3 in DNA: TGTGCCTGGATAGGCAGGTTTTCCAATGGCTACACCTTC. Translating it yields CAWIGRFSNGYTF. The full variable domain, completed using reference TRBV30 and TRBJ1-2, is SQTIHQWPATLVQPVGSPLSLECTVEGTSNPNLYWYRQAAGRGLQLLFYSVGIGQISSEVPQNLSASRPQDRQFILSSKKLLLSDSGFYLCAWIGRFSNGYTFGSGTRLTVV.

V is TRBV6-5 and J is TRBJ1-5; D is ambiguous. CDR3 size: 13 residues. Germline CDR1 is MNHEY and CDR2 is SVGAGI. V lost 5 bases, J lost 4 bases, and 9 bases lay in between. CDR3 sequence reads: CASSKGGNQPQHF. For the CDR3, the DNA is TGTGCCAGCAGTAAGGGAGGGAATCAGCCCCAGCATTTT.

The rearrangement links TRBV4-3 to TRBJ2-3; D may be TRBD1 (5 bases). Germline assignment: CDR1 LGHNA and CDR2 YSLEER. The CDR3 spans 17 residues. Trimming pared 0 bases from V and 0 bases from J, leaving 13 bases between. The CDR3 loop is CASSQDVRTGSTDTQYF. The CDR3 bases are TGCGCCAGCAGCCAAGACGTTCGCACAGGTAGCACAGATACGCAGTATTTT.

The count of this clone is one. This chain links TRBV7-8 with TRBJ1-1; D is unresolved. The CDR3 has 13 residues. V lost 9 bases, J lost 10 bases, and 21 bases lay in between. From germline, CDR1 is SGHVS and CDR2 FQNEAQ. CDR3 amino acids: CASAITEGSGAFF. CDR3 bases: TGTGCCAGTGCCATAACCGAAGGGAGCGGAGCTTTCTTT.

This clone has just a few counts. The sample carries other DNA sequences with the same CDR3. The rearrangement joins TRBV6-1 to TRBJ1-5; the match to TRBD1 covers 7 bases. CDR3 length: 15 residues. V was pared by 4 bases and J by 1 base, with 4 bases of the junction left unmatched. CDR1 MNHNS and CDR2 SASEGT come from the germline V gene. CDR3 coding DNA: TGTGCCAGCAGTGGGTACAGGGGCAGCAATCAGCCCCAGCATTTT. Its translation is CASSGYRGSNQPQHF.

The CDR3 protein is CASSPLWDRVIKETQYF. In DNA form, the CDR3 reads TGTGCCAGCAGCCCCCTATGGGACAGGGTTATAAAAGAGACCCAGTACTTC. This rearrangement joins TRBV9 to TRBJ2-5, with 9 bases aligning to TRBD1. The CDR3 covers 17 residues. Germline assignment: CDR1 SGDLS and CDR2 YYNGEE. Germline trimming cut 4 bases from V and 3 bases from J; bases unmatched to any gene: 13.

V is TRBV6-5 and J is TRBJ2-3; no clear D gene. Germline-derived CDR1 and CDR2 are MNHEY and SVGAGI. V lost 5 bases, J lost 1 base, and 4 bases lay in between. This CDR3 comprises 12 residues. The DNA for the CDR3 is TGTGCCAGCAGTAGCCGCACAGATACGCAGTATTTT. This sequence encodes CASSSRTDTQYF.

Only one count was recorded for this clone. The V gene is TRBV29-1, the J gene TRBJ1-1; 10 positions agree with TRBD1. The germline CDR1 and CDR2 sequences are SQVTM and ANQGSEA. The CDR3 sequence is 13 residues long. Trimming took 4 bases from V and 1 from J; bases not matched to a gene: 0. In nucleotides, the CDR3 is TGCAGCGTTGGACAGGGGGCGAACACTGAAGCTTTCTTT. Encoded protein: CSVGQGANTEAFF. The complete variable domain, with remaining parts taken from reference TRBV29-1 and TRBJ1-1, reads SAVISQKPSRDICQRGTSLTIQCQVDSQVTMMFWYRQQPGQSLTLIATANQGSEATYESGFVIDKFPISRPNLTFSTLTVSNMSPEDSSIYLCSVGQGANTEAFFGQGTRLTVV.

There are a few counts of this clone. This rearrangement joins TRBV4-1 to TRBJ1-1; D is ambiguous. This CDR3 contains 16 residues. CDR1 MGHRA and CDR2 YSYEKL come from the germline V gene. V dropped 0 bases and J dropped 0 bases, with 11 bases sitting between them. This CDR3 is CASSQDQVSLNTEAFF. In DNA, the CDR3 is TGCGCCAGCAGCCAAGATCAGGTCAGTTTGAACACTGAAGCTTTCTTT.